This is a list of T cell receptor beta chains from one sample in a study of a mutant IDH1 vaccine in newly diagnosed glioma. These receptors have no known antigen. TCRdb's table, derived via immunoSEQ multiplex PCR, lists solely in-frame clones and lacks some. The table has 35,000 to 50,000 clones, 75% to 85% seen once. The sample was PBMCs, taken from a glioma patient whose treatment included an IDH1 peptide vaccine. The receptor source for this set is a woman in her forties or fifties with glioma. Each CDR3 is given with its conserved first and last residue. The order of the fields is clone size, D gene, V gene, J gene, CDR3 protein, CDR3 DNA. The D gene is left open where the match is weak. Not every row has a clone size; where given, it reads once, few, many or a size class.

>-|TRBD1|TRBV5-8|TRBJ1-2
CASSFLTGGTNYGYTF
TGTGCCAGCAGCTTCCTTACAGGGGGAACTAACTATGGCTACACCTTC
>-|TRBD1|TRBV5-1|TRBJ1-4
CASSLGGQGNEKLFF
TGCGCCAGCAGCTTGGGGGGACAGGGTAATGAAAAACTGTTTTTT
>-|TRBD2|TRBV10-1|TRBJ2-7
CASSEAGGHYEQYF
TGCGCCAGCAGTGAAGCGGGGGGCCACTACGAGCAGTACTTC
>-|-|TRBV5-4|TRBJ1-2
CASSFVGGYGYTF
TGTGCCAGCAGCTTTGTGGGAGGCTATGGCTACACCTTC
>few|-|TRBV18|TRBJ1-6
CASSPLMWPDDSPLHF
TGTGCCAGCTCACCATTGATGTGGCCAGACGATTCACCCCTCCACTTT
>-|-|TRBV2|TRBJ1-4
CASSPPEVTEKLFF
TGTGCCAGCAGCCCGCCGGAGGTTACTGAAAAACTGTTTTTT
>-|-|TRBV2|TRBJ1-5
CASSEARGYQPQHF
TGTGCCAGCAGTGAAGCGCGAGGGTACCAGCCCCAGCATTTT
>-|-|TRBV5-4|TRBJ1-1
CASSPTKDTEAFF
TGTGCCAGCAGCCCAACGAAGGACACTGAAGCTTTCTTT
>once|-|TRBV28|TRBJ2-2
CASSGWTSLTGELFF
TGTGCCAGCAGCGGATGGACATCCCTCACCGGGGAGCTGTTTTTT
>-|TRBD1|TRBV5-4|TRBJ1-2
CASSPLGQGAFGYTF
TGTGCCAGCAGCCCCTTGGGACAGGGGGCGTTCGGCTACACCTTC
>-|-|TRBV5-1|TRBJ1-4
CASSSNAQGTNEKLFF
TGCGCCAGCAGCTCCAACGCCCAGGGAACTAATGAAAAACTGTTTTTT
>-|-|TRBV6-1|TRBJ1-6
CASRDVRGAGSPLHF
TGTGCCAGCAGGGACGTTCGTGGGGCAGGTTCACCCCTCCACTTT
>-|-|TRBV6-1|TRBJ2-7
CASSELGEQYF
TGTGCCAGCAGTGAACTGGGGGAGCAGTACTTC
>-|-|TRBV28|TRBJ1-5
CASSQQPQHF
TGTGCCAGCAGCCAACAGCCCCAGCATTTT
>-|TRBD1|TRBV6-7|TRBJ2-7
CASRSPGTGDEQYF
TGTGCCAGCAGAAGTCCCGGGACAGGAGACGAGCAGTACTTC